Below are 9 T cell receptor beta chains sequenced from a single sample in a study of T cells after posttransplantation cyclophosphamide. Control samples came 1 year after myeloablative marrow transplants with methotrexate plus calcineurin inhibitor. Measured with immunoSEQ multiplex PCR; TCRdb has only the in-frame clones, and not every one. The table records over 15,000 clones, roughly 85% of them present only once. The source material was PBMCs, sampled after allogeneic stem cell transplant with calcineurin inhibitor and methotrexate. The source of these receptors is a female patient in her late teens or twenties who received an allogeneic stem cell transplant from an unrelated donor, was CMV-positive, and had acute and chronic GVHD. The T cells may come from the graft donor.

The chain is built from TRBV28 and TRBJ1-2; D gene ambiguous. The CDR3 is made up of 15 amino acids. CDR1 is MDHEN and CDR2 is SYDVKM in the germline V gene. The V gene lost 2 bases and the J gene lost 1 base, with 11 bases spanning the gap. The CDR3 is CASSLRTVFNYGYTF. As DNA, the CDR3 is TGTGCCAGCAGTTTAAGAACGGTGTTTAACTATGGCTACACCTTC.

The rearrangement joins TRBV19 to TRBJ2-7; D is perhaps TRBD1 (5 bases). Germline V gene data show CDR1 as LNHDA and CDR2 as SQIVND (reference sequence). The V end lost 5 bases, the J end lost 1 base, and 9 bases lay between the germline ends. The CDR3 length is 13 residues. The CDR3 DNA is TGTGCCAGTAGTCCCGGACAATCCTACGAGCAGTACTTC. It translates to CASSPGQSYEQYF. The full variable domain, its missing parts supplied by reference TRBV19 and TRBJ2-7, is DGGITQSPKYLFRKEGQNVTLSCEQNLNHDAMYWYRQDPGQGLRLIYYSQIVNDFQKGDIAEGYSVSREKKESFPLTVTSAQKNPTAFYLCASSPGQSYEQYFGPGTRLTVT.

The chain couples TRBV27 to TRBJ1-1; D call uncertain. Looked up from germline, CDR1 is MNHEY and CDR2 is SMNVEV (reference sequence). This CDR3 contains 13 residues. The V and J ends lost 4 bases and 0 bases respectively, with 6 bases between them. The CDR3 loop is CASSSQVNTEAFF. The CDR3 DNA reads as TGTGCCAGCAGTTCCCAGGTGAACACTGAAGCTTTCTTT.

The chain recombines TRBV7-2 with TRBJ2-1; tentatively, D is TRBD1 (5 bases). The CDR3 spans 16 residues. With 5 bases removed from V and 0 bases from J, the gap between germline ends came to 14 bases. Germline V gene sequence: CDR1 SGHTA, CDR2 FQGNSA. The DNA of the CDR3 is TGTGCCAGCAGCCTCAGGGTCCGAAGCTCCTACAATGAGCAGTTCTTC. Its translation: CASSLRVRSSYNEQFF.

The chain recombines TRBV7-9 with TRBJ2-2; D gene uncertain. Trimming left V 3 bases short and J 1 base short, with 3 bases between. The germline V gene encodes CDR1 SEHNR and CDR2 FQNEAQ (reference sequence). This CDR3 comprises 13 residues. The CDR3 loop is CASSFGNTGELFF. CDR3 in DNA: TGTGCCAGCAGCTTCGGGAACACCGGGGAGCTGTTTTTT.

The chain couples TRBV27 to TRBJ2-7; weak D call: TRBD1 (6 bases). V dropped 8 bases and J dropped 1 base, with 12 bases sitting between them. The CDR3 runs to 13 residues. Germline CDR1 MNHEY, CDR2 SMNVEV (reference sequence). DNA for the CDR3: TGTGCCAGCGGGCGGACAGCATCCTACGAGCAGTACTTC. Protein: CASGRTASYEQYF.

V gene TRBV7-6 combines with J gene TRBJ2-5, with D maybe TRBD2 (6 bases). Germline CDR1 and CDR2: SGHVS and FNYEAQ. V gave up 4 bases and J gave up 4 bases, with 19 bases separating them. There are 16 residues in the CDR3. The CDR3 sequence: CASSSPIGLLRETQYF. The CDR3, as DNA: TGTGCCAGCAGCTCCCCCATTGGACTACTAAGAGAGACCCAGTACTTC. Based on the CDR3 plus reference TRBV7-6 and TRBJ2-5, the full variable domain is GAGVSQSPRYKVTKRGQDVALRCDPISGHVSLYWYRQALGQGPEFLTYFNYEAQQDKSGLPNDRFSAERPEGSISTLTIQRTEQRDSAMYRCASSSPIGLLRETQYFGPGTRLLVL.

J is TRBJ2-1 and V is TRBV11-2; 10 bases line up with TRBD2. The CDR3 is 19 amino acids. CDR1 and CDR2 (germline): SGHAT, FQNNGV. J gave up 2 bases and V 5 bases, and 15 bases lay outside the gene matches. CDR3 in DNA: TGTGCCAGCAGCCCCGACCCCCTGACTAGCGGGTCCGCCTACAATGAGCAGTTCTTC. It translates to CASSPDPLTSGSAYNEQFF.

This chain connects TRBV10-3 to TRBJ1-6, with a possible D match to TRBD1 (5 bases). In germline, CDR1 is ENHRY, CDR2 SYGVKD. V lost 8 bases to trimming and J lost 3 bases, with 14 bases between them. The CDR3 loop spans 15 amino acids. The CDR3 region has the DNA TGTGCCATCGCACCTGGGGGGGACTATAATTCACCCCTCCACTTT. It translates to CAIAPGGDYNSPLHF.